This TCR beta chain came from a study of PD-1 blockade in classical Hodgkin lymphoma. There was relapse after autologous stem cell transplantation in every patient, and there was variation in brentuximab vedotin exposure. From thawed PBMCs, CD4+ T cells were purified using magnetic negative selection. Trimming removed 6 bases from V and 4 bases from J, with 15 bases in between. CDR1 is SQVTM and CDR2 is ANQGSEA in the germline V gene. This CDR3 is built from 14 residues. Sequencing used immunoSEQ multiplex PCR; TCRdb keeps in-frame clones, though not all of them. The table shows under 4,500 clones, with approximately 89% occurring only once.

This clonotype was sampled from a human donor with classical Hodgkin lymphoma. The rearrangement uses TRBV29-1 and TRBJ2-2; possibly TRBD1 for D (5 bases). Here the sequenced sample was CD4+ T cells from blood, taken at baseline. The CDR3 protein is CSVKKGSVTGELFF. The CDR3, as DNA: TGCAGCGTCAAAAAGGGGTCGGTCACCGGGGAGCTGTTTTTT.